The present entry profiles one T cell receptor (beta chain) with its context. The sample originates from a study of shared clonotypes between healthy human individuals. The method was immunoSEQ multiplex PCR; TCRdb's version includes in-frame clones alone and lacks a portion of them. This sample has 2 million to 2.5 million clones, with 85% to 95% found just once. V shed 2 bases, J shed 9 bases, and the junction held 7 bases outside the gene matches. The CDR3 has 14 residues. Germline V CDR1 and CDR2: PRHDT, FYEKMQ (reference sequence). The TCR comes from a man aged 18 to 29 in good health. Some clones in this sample may be carry-over from other donors' samples. The rearrangement links TRBV13 to TRBJ2-1; 7 nucleotides align to TRBD2. Source material: naive CD4+ T cells from PBMCs. Subset denoted: CD45RA+ positively selected. The CDR3 is CASSLFWTRTEQFF. CDR3 DNA: TGTGCCAGCAGCTTATTTTGGACTAGGACTGAGCAGTTCTTC.